Below are 31 T cell receptor beta chains sequenced from a single sample in a study of blood T cell repertoires in COVID-19. Here immunoSEQ multiplex PCR was the method, and the copy in TCRdb shows in-frame clones only, minus some. The table shows roughly 140,000 clones, with about nine tenths occurring only once. Sequenced: peripheral blood. The receptor source for this set is a man in his forties or fifties with active or convalescent COVID-19.

The chain has TRBV6-5 and TRBJ2-1; possible D gene TRBD2, 6 bases. Germline lookup yields CDR1 MNHEY and CDR2 SVGAGI. The CDR3 is 12 amino acids. V shed 10 bases and J shed 1 base, with 8 bases lying between them. The CDR3 region has the DNA TGTGCCACAGGGACTTCCTACAATGAGCAGTTCTTC. Residues: CATGTSYNEQFF.

This clone occurred a few times. This chain uses TRBV18 with TRBJ2-6; the D gene is possibly TRBD1 (7 bases). Germline CDR1 reads KGHSH; CDR2 reads LQKENI. The CDR3 has 18 residues. V was pared by 1 base and J by 4 bases, with 17 bases between. CDR3: CASSPQVPGGHGANVLTF. The CDR3 DNA reads as TGTGCCAGCTCACCACAGGTTCCAGGGGGGCACGGGGCCAACGTCCTGACTTTC.

The J gene is TRBJ2-7, the V gene TRBV27; 8 bases are shared with TRBD1. The germline V gene encodes CDR1 MNHEY and CDR2 SMNVEV (reference sequence). Trimming took 4 bases from V and 1 from J; bases not matched to a gene: 6. CDR3 length equals 15 residues. CDR3 coding DNA: TGTGCCAGCAGTTGGGACAGGAAAAGGTCCTACGAGCAGTACTTC. Residues: CASSWDRKRSYEQYF.

CDR3 protein: CASSLEAGLYNEQFF. In DNA, the CDR3 is TGTGCCAGCAGCTTAGAAGCGGGACTTTACAATGAGCAGTTCTTC. The V and J genes are TRBV7-8 and TRBJ2-1, with TRBD2 matching over 7 bases. Germline CDR1 SGHVS, CDR2 FQNEAQ. J lost 4 bases, V lost 1 base, and 4 bases had no gene match. This CDR3 spans 15 amino acids.

This clone was seen a handful of times. The rearrangement uses TRBV6-5 and TRBJ1-1; 8 bases are a match to TRBD1. V was pared by 7 bases and J by 5 bases, with 9 bases of the junction left unmatched. CDR3 length: 14 residues. Looked up from germline, CDR1 is MNHEY and CDR2 is SVGAGI. CDR3 protein: CASKFTGGGTEAFF. CDR3 DNA: TGTGCCAGCAAGTTTACAGGGGGAGGGACTGAAGCTTTCTTT.

The chain combines TRBV7-2 with TRBJ2-3; 9 bases agree with TRBD2. This CDR3 region has 16 residues. Trimming took 5 bases from V and 7 from J; bases not matched to a gene: 13. In germline, CDR1 is SGHTA, CDR2 FQGNSA. This CDR3 is CASSLWGAGGPYTQYF. The CDR3 region has the DNA TGTGCCAGCAGCCTCTGGGGGGCGGGAGGGCCGTATACGCAGTATTTT. The full variable domain, completed using reference TRBV7-2 and TRBJ2-3, is GAGVSQSPSNKVTEKGKDVELRCDPISGHTALYWYRQSLGQGLEFLIYFQGNSAPDKSGLPSDRFSAERTGGSVSTLTIQRTQQEDSAVYLCASSLWGAGGPYTQYFGPGTRLTVL.

V usage is TRBV24-1 and J usage is TRBJ2-1; a weak D match, TRBD2 (6 bases). This CDR3 contains 16 residues. V gave up 4 bases and J gave up 1 base, with 13 bases separating them. Germline V CDR1 and CDR2: KGHDR, SFDVKD. Here the CDR3 reads CATSEGGTPSYNEQFF. The CDR3 DNA sequence: TGTGCCACCAGTGAGGGCGGGACTCCTTCCTACAATGAGCAGTTCTTC.

This CDR3 reads CASSQGTGGGEQYF. For the CDR3, the DNA is TGTGCCAGCAGCCAAGGGACAGGGGGCGGCGAGCAGTACTTC. The chain combines TRBV3-1 (or the pseudogene TRBV3-2) with TRBJ2-7, with TRBD1 matching 11 bases. The germline V gene encodes CDR1 LGHDT and CDR2 YNNKEL (reference sequence). Losses at the gene ends were 1 base for V and 6 bases for J; bases not matched to a gene: 2. This CDR3 is 14 amino acids long.

J is TRBJ2-2 and V is TRBV19; perhaps TRBD1 as D (5 bases). The CDR3 has 15 residues. Trimming left V 1 base short and J 1 base short, with 7 bases between. Looked up from germline, CDR1 is LNHDA and CDR2 is SQIVND (reference sequence). This CDR3 reads CASSIAQVNTGELFF. CDR3 bases: TGTGCCAGTAGTATAGCACAGGTGAACACCGGGGAGCTGTTTTTT.

This chain joins TRBV5-6 and TRBJ2-6, with TRBD1 matching 10 bases. The CDR3 runs 17 residues. Germline values: CDR1 SGHDT, CDR2 YYEEEE. J was trimmed by 0 bases and V by 4 bases; bases with no gene match: 4. The CDR3 is CASSRDRGSSGANVLTF. In nucleotides, the CDR3 is TGTGCCAGCAGCCGGGACAGGGGTTCCTCTGGGGCCAACGTCCTGACTTTC.

The gene calls are TRBV7-3 and TRBJ2-1; TRBD1 is a possible D gene (5 bases). The CDR3 totals 15 residues. Germline CDR1 reads SGHTA; CDR2 reads FQGTGA. V was pared by 1 base and J by 6 bases, with 13 bases between. The CDR3, as DNA: TGTGCCAGCAGCTTAATAGGGGCGACCGTCAATGAGCAGTTCTTC. This codes for CASSLIGATVNEQFF.

The rearrangement links TRBV3-1 (or the pseudogene TRBV3-2) to TRBJ2-3; TRBD1 aligns across 8 bases. V was clipped by 3 bases and J by 4 bases; unmatched bases: 6. The CDR3 length is 15 residues. CDR1 is LGHDT and CDR2 is YNNKEL in the germline V gene (reference sequence). For the CDR3, the DNA is TGTGCCAGCAGCCAGGGGGACAGGTCGGCAGATACGCAGTATTTT. Residues: CASSQGDRSADTQYF.

The chain is built from TRBV28 and TRBJ2-1; 9 bases map to TRBD2. Germline CDR1 is MDHEN and CDR2 is SYDVKM. After removal of 7 bases from V and 1 base from J, the junction contained 8 bases not matched to a gene. This CDR3 region has 16 residues. The CDR3 spells CASKTSGTISYNEQFF. The CDR3 DNA sequence: TGTGCCAGCAAGACTAGCGGTACTATATCCTACAATGAGCAGTTCTTC.

This chain connects TRBV9 to TRBJ2-3; D might be TRBD2 (6 bases). This CDR3 region has 15 residues. CDR1 is SGDLS and CDR2 is YYNGEE in the germline V gene. V gave up 1 base and J gave up 2 bases, with 11 bases separating them. The DNA of the CDR3 is TGTGCCAGCAGCGTAAAGGGAGGCCCCACAGATACGCAGTATTTT. This sequence encodes CASSVKGGPTDTQYF.

The chain uses TRBV9 and TRBJ2-2; TRBD1 agrees at 9 bases. V was pared by 3 bases and J by 7 bases, with 10 bases of the junction left unmatched. The CDR3 is 16 amino acids. Germline CDR1 is SGDLS and CDR2 is YYNGEE. CDR3 sequence reads: CASSARDRDKGGELFF. The CDR3 nucleotides are TGTGCCAGCAGCGCCCGGGACAGGGATAAAGGCGGGGAGCTGTTTTTT.

The J gene is TRBJ2-7, the V gene TRBV11-1, with 12 nucleotides matching TRBD1. The V and J ends lost 4 bases and 2 bases, in that order; junction bases with no gene match: 3. Germline V gene lookup returns CDR1 SGHAT and CDR2 FQDESV (reference sequence). This CDR3 comprises 15 residues. The CDR3 region has the DNA TGTGCCAGCAGCTCAGGGACAGGGGGCCCCTACGAGCAGTACTTC. Translating gives CASSSGTGGPYEQYF.

This chain uses TRBV29-1 with TRBJ2-7; D ambiguous. CDR3 length: 12 residues. Trimming stripped 4 bases from V and 5 bases from J, with 12 bases between. The germline V gene encodes CDR1 SQVTM and CDR2 ANQGSEA. The CDR3 DNA sequence: TGCAGCGTTGGGGCAGAATGGAACGAGCAGTACTTC. This gives the protein CSVGAEWNEQYF.

The CDR3 reads CASPIETGPNTGELFF. The CDR3 DNA reads TGTGCCAGCCCCATCGAGACAGGACCGAACACCGGGGAGCTGTTTTTT. The J gene is TRBJ2-2, the V gene TRBV21-1; TRBD1 reflects the table's D call only, with no check against the DNA. TRBV21-1 is a known pseudogene. The CDR3 spans 16 residues.

The CDR3 protein is CASSWGTGNSNEQFF. The CDR3 coding sequence is TGCGCCAGCAGCTGGGGGACAGGGAATAGCAATGAGCAGTTCTTC. The V and J genes are TRBV5-1 and TRBJ2-1, with 9 positions matching TRBD1. The CDR3 runs 15 residues. Trimming at V came to 3 bases and at J to 6 bases, leaving 7 bases not matched to a gene. Germline values: CDR1 SGHRS, CDR2 YFSETQ.

The J gene is TRBJ1-2, the V gene TRBV20-1, with D uncertain. Germline-derived CDR1 and CDR2 are DFQATT and SNEGSKA (reference sequence). This CDR3 has 13 residues. V lost 3 bases and J lost 10, with 18 bases in between. In DNA, the CDR3 is TGCAGTGCTAGTAGTCGTCGGCAGGCTGTCTACACCTTC. This translates into CSASSRRQAVYTF.

The V call is TRBV28, the J call TRBJ1-2, with TRBD1 identical over 12 bases. This CDR3 is built from 16 residues. Per the germline V gene, CDR1 is MDHEN and CDR2 is SYDVKM. Losses at the gene ends were 7 bases for V and 3 bases for J; bases not matched to a gene: 9. CDR3 nucleotide sequence: TGTGCCAGCACCGCCCGGGGGACAGGGGGCTACTATGGCTACACCTTC. Its translation: CASTARGTGGYYGYTF.

This chain connects TRBV5-5 to TRBJ1-2; D is unresolved. With 1 base removed from V and 1 base from J, the gap between germline ends came to 23 bases. The germline CDR1 and CDR2 sequences are SGHKS and YYEKEE (reference sequence). The CDR3 extends over 19 amino acids. The CDR3 region is CASSLSGSGPSRLNYGYTF. The CDR3 DNA is TGTGCCAGCAGCTTGTCAGGTAGCGGACCCTCCCGCCTTAACTATGGCTACACCTTC.

This clone has just a few counts. The J gene is TRBJ2-3, the V gene TRBV5-1; 9 nucleotides agree with TRBD1. The trim removed 4 bases at V and 1 base at J, leaving 4 bases unmatched. The germline CDR1 and CDR2 sequences are SGHRS and YFSETQ. The CDR3 runs to 15 residues. The CDR3 DNA reads TGCGCCAGCAGCCCCGGGGACAGGGGCACAGATACGCAGTATTTT. It specifies CASSPGDRGTDTQYF.

The rearrangement joins TRBV27 to TRBJ1-1; TRBD1 agrees at 7 bases. From germline, CDR1 is MNHEY and CDR2 SMNVEV (reference sequence). The CDR3 loop spans 15 amino acids. V lost 5 bases, J lost 4 bases, and 10 bases stayed unmatched. The chain's CDR3 is CASSEYRGGSTEAFF. In nucleotides, the CDR3 is TGTGCCAGCAGTGAATACAGGGGAGGTAGCACTGAAGCTTTCTTT.

In this sample, this clone turned up a few times. The chain has TRBV5-1 and TRBJ2-3; 11 bases are a match to TRBD2. Germline values: CDR1 SGHRS, CDR2 YFSETQ. The CDR3 totals 16 residues. With V trimmed by 4 bases and J by 2 bases, 6 bases remained unmatched. The CDR3 protein is CASSIGTSGNTDTQYF. In nucleotides, the CDR3 is TGCGCCAGCAGCATAGGGACTAGCGGTAACACAGATACGCAGTATTTT.

The chain has TRBV12-3 or TRBV12-4 and TRBJ2-2, with 7 bases aligning to TRBD2. CDR3 size: 13 residues. Trimming removed 2 bases from V and 7 bases from J; junction bases left unmatched: 1. CDR3 DNA sequence: TGTGCCAGCAGTTTAAAGCGGGACGGGGAGCTGTTTTTT. It translates to CASSLKRDGELFF.

J is TRBJ2-1 and V is TRBV7-8, with 9 bases lining up with TRBD1. The germline V gene encodes CDR1 SGHVS and CDR2 FQNEAQ. The CDR3 is 12 residues long. Losses at the gene ends were 1 base for V and 12 bases for J; bases not matched to a gene: 1. The CDR3, as DNA: TGTGCCAGCAGCTTAGAGGACAGGGGGCAGTTCTTC. It translates to CASSLEDRGQFF.

The rearrangement uses TRBV19 and TRBJ1-6, with D hard to call. Germline-derived CDR1 and CDR2 are LNHDA and SQIVND (reference sequence). The CDR3 consists of 14 residues. Trimming removed 1 base at V and 7 bases at J, with 8 bases between. CDR3 bases: TGTGCCAGTAGTATAGGAGGGAACAATTCACCCCTCCACTTT. Protein product: CASSIGGNNSPLHF.

This clone was detected only a few times. This rearrangement joins TRBV7-9 to TRBJ1-2, with a weak D call TRBD1 (5 bases). The CDR3 has 13 residues. Per germline, CDR1 SEHNR and CDR2 FQNEAQ (reference sequence). Trimming removed 5 bases from V and 7 bases from J, with 14 bases in between. The CDR3 loop reads CASSRGTTLGYTF. The CDR3 DNA reads as TGTGCCAGCAGCCGAGGGACTACGCTTGGCTACACCTTC.

The chain has TRBV3-1 (or the pseudogene TRBV3-2) and TRBJ2-2; 7 nucleotides match TRBD2. V trimming: 1 base; J trimming: 4 bases; junction bases outside the gene matches: 3. The CDR3 consists of 15 residues. Germline V lookup: CDR1 LGHDT, CDR2 YNNKEL (reference sequence). CDR3 bases: TGTGCCAGCAGCCAAGGGCTAGCGGTCACCGGGGAGCTGTTTTTT. Its translation is CASSQGLAVTGELFF.

This chain joins TRBV7-9 and TRBJ1-5; 11 nucleotides match TRBD1. CDR3 length equals 15 residues. Germline trimming cut 3 bases from V and 4 bases from J; bases unmatched to any gene: 2. Germline-derived CDR1 and CDR2 are SEHNR and FQNEAQ (reference sequence). This CDR3 reads CASSFGQGANQPQHF. The DNA of the CDR3 is TGTGCCAGCAGCTTTGGACAGGGGGCAAATCAGCCCCAGCATTTT. The whole variable domain, filled in from reference TRBV7-9 and TRBJ1-5, reads DTGVSQNPRHKITKRGQNVTFRCDPISEHNRLYWYRQTLGQGPEFLTYFQNEAQLEKSRLLSDRFSAERPKGSFSTLEIQRTEQGDSAMYLCASSFGQGANQPQHFGDGTRLSIL.